The 5 T cell receptor beta chains in this list originate from one sample, sequenced in a study of OX40 agonist ivuxolimab in advanced cancers. Sequencing was performed with immunoSEQ multiplex PCR; in TCRdb, only in-frame clones are kept and a portion is missing. The sample lists 50,000 to 80,000 clones; approximately 84% were seen once. The sample consisted of CD4+ or CD8+ T cells sorted from blood, taken in a trial of the OX40 agonist ivuxolimab. These receptors all stem from an adult with an advanced solid tumor such as melanoma, head and neck, liver or kidney cancer.

The CDR3 reads CASFNNYGYTF. CDR3 DNA sequence: TGTGCCAGCTTCAACAACTATGGCTACACCTTC. V is TRBV6-5 and J is TRBJ1-2, with D uncertain. Germline assignment: CDR1 MNHEY and CDR2 SVGAGI. The CDR3 sequence is 11 residues long. The ends were cut back, 8 bases at V and 2 bases at J, with 6 bases in the middle.

This rearrangement joins TRBV9 to TRBJ1-1; tentatively, D is TRBD1 (6 bases). The germline V gene has CDR1 SGDLS and CDR2 YYNGEE. This CDR3 is built from 14 residues. The V and J ends lost 3 bases and 3 bases respectively, with 12 bases between them. CDR3 sequence (DNA): TGTGCCAGCAGCGCAGGGGATCTGGACACTGAAGCTTTCTTT. Its translation is CASSAGDLDTEAFF.

V usage is TRBV7-2 and J usage is TRBJ2-5; TRBD2 agrees at 9 bases. V lost 0 bases and J lost 5; bases outside the gene matches: 7. Germline V lookup: CDR1 SGHTA, CDR2 FQGNSA. The CDR3 is 16 residues long. The CDR3 DNA follows: TGTGCCAGCAGCTTAGCCCCGCGGGGGGGCGGGGAGACCCAGTACTTC. Translated, it gives CASSLAPRGGGETQYF. The variable domain in full, completed from reference TRBV7-2 and TRBJ2-5, reads GAGVSQSPSNKVTEKGKDVELRCDPISGHTALYWYRQSLGQGLEFLIYFQGNSAPDKSGLPSDRFSAERTGGSVSTLTIQRTQQEDSAVYLCASSLAPRGGGETQYFGPGTRLLVL.

The chain employs TRBV5-1 and TRBJ2-1; 14 bases agree with TRBD2. V shed 2 bases and J 3 bases; nucleotides not matched to a gene: 7. This CDR3 has 18 residues. Germline loops: CDR1 SGHRS, CDR2 YFSETQ. CDR3 in DNA: TGCGCCAGCAGCTTAGGGACTAGCGGGAGACGGCTCTACAATGAGCAGTTCTTC. This translates into CASSLGTSGRRLYNEQFF. Together with reference TRBV5-1 and TRBJ2-1, the CDR3 gives the full variable domain: KAGVTQTPRYLIKTRGQQVTLSCSPISGHRSVSWYQQTPGQGLQFLFEYFSETQRNKGNFPGRFSGRQFSNSRSEMNVSTLELGDSALYLCASSLGTSGRRLYNEQFFGPGTRLTVL.

V and J are TRBV2 and TRBJ1-3, with no clear D. Germline V lookup: CDR1 SNHLY, CDR2 FYNNEI. Trimming pared 0 bases from V and 4 bases from J, leaving 7 bases between. This CDR3 contains 14 residues. This CDR3 reads CASSEAASGNTIYF. The CDR3 bases are TGTGCCAGCAGTGAAGCAGCATCCGGAAACACCATATATTTT.